These 30 T cell receptor beta chains were sequenced from one sample in a study of vaccination and CD4 T cells after COVID-19. Described treatment: roughly 10-day PBMC culture with coronavirus spike peptide pools or control peptides (ViraFEST assay). These receptors' targets are unknown. The Oncomine TCR Beta short-read assay was applied to DNA of cultured CD4+ T cells. A single record per CDR3 protein comes from TCRdb applying MiXCR to the PCR reads. Among about 15,000 distinct CDR3 sequences listed, 65% to 80% were seen once. Source material: CD4+ T cells from blood, cultured in vitro. The source of these receptors is a human donor who had recovered from COVID-19.

The chain employs TRBV7-6 and TRBJ2-3, with D uncertain. This CDR3 spans 12 amino acids. V shed 4 bases and J shed 4 bases, with 6 bases lying between them. Germline CDR1 and CDR2: SGHVS and FNYEAQ. CDR3 bases: TGTGCCAGCAGCTCCCCGGCAGATACGCAGTATTTT. Amino acids: CASSSPADTQYF.

This clonotype has just a few counts. This chain connects TRBV6-5 to TRBJ1-5; 7 nucleotides align to TRBD1. The V segment lost 4 bases and the J segment 1 base; nucleotides outside the gene matches: 7. The CDR3 runs to 16 residues. Germline V gene lookup returns CDR1 MNHEY and CDR2 SVGAGI. This chain's CDR3 is CASSSTGVGSNQPQHF. In nucleotides, the CDR3 is TGTGCCAGCAGTTCCACAGGGGTTGGGAGCAATCAGCCCCAGCATTTT.

This clonotype qualifies as medium-sized. The V and J genes are TRBV6-1 and TRBJ1-2; 7 positions agree with TRBD1. Germline V CDR1 and CDR2: MNHNS, SASEGT. V lost 6 bases to trimming and J lost 8 bases; unmatched junction nucleotides: 3. The CDR3 length is 11 residues. CDR3: CASRPGGGYTF. The CDR3 bases are TGTGCCAGCAGACCAGGGGGGGGCTACACCTTC.

This rearrangement joins TRBV7-9 to TRBJ2-1; maybe TRBD2 (6 bases). The V gene's germline CDR1 is SEHNR and CDR2 FQNEAQ (reference sequence). This CDR3 is 13 amino acids long. Trimming removed 5 bases at V and 7 bases at J, with 12 bases between. The CDR3 nucleotides are TGTGCCAGCAGCCCCTTTGGGAGGAATGAGCAGTTCTTC. Amino acids: CASSPFGRNEQFF.

The chain uses TRBV6-1 and TRBJ2-2; possible D gene TRBD2, 6 bases. The germline V and J ends were trimmed by 7 bases and 5 bases, with 11 bases remaining between them. CDR3 size: 13 residues. The germline V gene encodes CDR1 MNHNS and CDR2 SASEGT. CDR3 nucleotide sequence: TGTGCCAGCATTGGGAGGAGGACCGGGGAGCTGTTTTTT. Translating gives CASIGRRTGELFF.

The V call is TRBV20-1, the J call TRBJ2-1; 12 nucleotides match TRBD2. Germline V gives CDR1 DFQATT, CDR2 SNEGSKA (reference sequence). CDR3 length: 17 amino acids. The V segment lost 2 bases and the J segment 0 bases; nucleotides outside the gene matches: 5. CDR3 residues: CSARTKTSGSSYNEQFF. The CDR3 DNA sequence: TGCAGTGCTAGAACCAAGACTAGCGGGAGCTCCTACAATGAGCAGTTCTTC.

This chain joins TRBV6-1 and TRBJ2-4; D is unresolved. CDR1 and CDR2 from the germline V gene are MNHNS and SASEGT. V lost 5 bases, J lost 0 bases, and 11 bases lay in between. The length of the CDR3 is 15 residues. The CDR3 loop is CASSNGLSAKNIQYF. The CDR3 nucleotides are TGTGCCAGCAGTAACGGGCTTTCAGCCAAAAACATTCAGTACTTC.

The J gene is TRBJ2-7, the V gene TRBV7-3; D not certain. The CDR3 covers 13 residues. Germline CDR1 reads SGHTA; CDR2 reads FQGTGA. The V and J ends lost 2 bases and 0 bases respectively, with 5 bases between them. CDR3 nucleotide sequence: TGTGCCAGCAGCTTAGGGAACTCCTACGAGCAGTACTTC. Protein product: CASSLGNSYEQYF.

This clonotype was counted a few times. The CDR3 is CAIRSGTGVTGNTEAFF. Written as DNA, the CDR3 is TGTGCCATCAGATCCGGGACAGGGGTAACAGGGAACACTGAAGCTTTCTTT. V and J are TRBV10-3 and TRBJ1-1, with TRBD1 identical over 10 bases. The CDR3 has 17 residues. Germline lookup yields CDR1 ENHRY and CDR2 SYGVKD. Trimming at V came to 6 bases and at J to 1 base, leaving 11 bases not matched to a gene.

The chain combines TRBV28 with TRBJ1-5, with 7 bases lining up with TRBD1. V shed 6 bases and J 5 bases; nucleotides not matched to a gene: 16. The CDR3 has 17 residues. Germline V CDR1 and CDR2: MDHEN, SYDVKM. CDR3 coding DNA: TGTGCCAGCAGCTCCCCGGCAGGGGGGTTGTCGGATCAGCCCCAGCATTTT. This codes for CASSSPAGGLSDQPQHF. The whole variable domain, remainder taken from reference TRBV28 and TRBJ1-5, is DVKVTQSSRYLVKRTGEKVFLECVQDMDHENMFWYRQDPGLGLRLIYFSYDVKMKEKGDIPEGYSVSREKKERFSLILESASTNQTSMYLCASSSPAGGLSDQPQHFGDGTRLSIL.

The V gene is TRBV20-1, the J gene TRBJ1-3; D gene uncertain. In germline, CDR1 is DFQATT, CDR2 SNEGSKA (reference sequence). The CDR3 length is 14 residues. Trimming took 3 bases from V and 2 from J, leaving 11 bases between them. CDR3 sequence reads: CSARAGQAGNTIYF. The CDR3 DNA is TGCAGTGCTAGGGCCGGGCAGGCTGGAAACACCATATATTTT.

The chain is built from TRBV7-2 and TRBJ1-3, with 11 bases lining up with TRBD1. Germline CDR1 reads SGHTA; CDR2 reads FQGNSA. The CDR3 spans 16 residues. The V gene end was trimmed by 3 bases and the J gene end by 3 bases; junction bases not matched to a gene: 4. CDR3 sequence: CASSLGTGGNGNTIYF. In nucleotides, the CDR3 is TGTGCCAGCAGCTTGGGGACAGGGGGAAATGGAAACACCATATATTTT.

The table lists this clonotype with a few counts. The chain joins TRBV18 to TRBJ2-7; no firm D call. Germline CDR1 is KGHSH and CDR2 is LQKENI. The CDR3 length is 15 residues. The V end was cut by 3 bases, the J end by 5 bases, with 17 bases between. CDR3 DNA: TGTGCCAGCTCACCCGAGTACTTATCCACTGACGAGCAGTACTTC. Translating gives CASSPEYLSTDEQYF. The full variable domain, in which reference TRBV18 and TRBJ2-7 provide the parts outside the CDR3, is NAGVMQNPRHLVRRRGQEARLRCSPMKGHSHVYWYRQLPEEGLKFMVYLQKENIIDESGMPKERFSAEFPKEGPSILRIQQVVRGDSAAYFCASSPEYLSTDEQYFGPGTRLTVT.

This clonotype showed up just once. The chain joins TRBV7-9 to TRBJ1-6; TRBD1 is a possible D gene (5 bases). Germline loops: CDR1 SEHNR, CDR2 FQNEAQ (reference sequence). CDR3 length: 13 residues. Trimming pared 4 bases from V and 10 bases from J, leaving 11 bases between. The CDR3 protein is CASSSRAGSPLHF. The CDR3 nucleotides read TGTGCCAGCAGCTCCAGGGCAGGGTCACCCCTCCACTTT.

This clonotype has just a few counts. The chain carries TRBV7-3 and TRBJ1-1; D gene uncertain. Germline-derived CDR1 and CDR2 are SGHTA and FQGTGA. The CDR3 has 13 amino acids. The germline V and J ends were trimmed by 5 bases and 0 bases, with 7 bases remaining between them. CDR3 coding DNA: TGTGCCAGCAGCCAAAAAGTGAACACTGAAGCTTTCTTT. Translated, it gives CASSQKVNTEAFF.

The CDR3, as DNA: TGCAGTGCTAGAGATCAGGGGAGAGAGAATCAGCCCCAGCATTTT. The encoded protein is CSARDQGRENQPQHF. This chain links TRBV20-1 with TRBJ1-5; tentative D call: TRBD1 (6 bases). Trimming removed 0 bases from V and 4 bases from J, with 13 bases in between. Germline V gives CDR1 DFQATT, CDR2 SNEGSKA (reference sequence). This CDR3 region has 15 residues.

This chain joins TRBV7-3 and TRBJ2-2; D unresolved. The germline V gene encodes CDR1 SGHTA and CDR2 FQGTGA. The CDR3 has 15 residues. The V end was cut by 1 base, the J end by 3 bases, with 9 bases between. The CDR3, as DNA: TGTGCCAGCAGCTTAAGGGCAGACTACACCGGGGAGCTGTTTTTT. It specifies CASSLRADYTGELFF.

The rearrangement uses TRBV5-1 and TRBJ1-1, with TRBD1 as a possible D gene (6 bases). The CDR3 loop spans 14 amino acids. Germline lookup yields CDR1 SGHRS and CDR2 YFSETQ. V lost 0 bases and J lost 4, with 10 bases in between. DNA for the CDR3: TGCGCCAGCAGCTTGGTTGGGGGGCTCACTGAAGCTTTCTTT. Translating it yields CASSLVGGLTEAFF.

The chain has TRBV30 and TRBJ2-3, with 13 bases that match TRBD2. With V trimmed by 0 bases and J by 5 bases, 8 bases remained unmatched. CDR1 GTSNPN and CDR2 SVGIG come from the germline V gene (reference sequence). The CDR3 contains 17 residues. CDR3 sequence (DNA): TGTGCCTGGAGTGTAGGGACTAGCGGGGAGGTGAGAGATACGCAGTATTTT. It is translated as CAWSVGTSGEVRDTQYF.

This clonotype is classed as medium-sized. The CDR3 nucleotides are TGTGCCAGCACCCGAAGAACACAGGGGTTCTATGGCTACACCTTC. Translating it yields CASTRRTQGFYGYTF. The J gene is TRBJ1-2, the V gene TRBV12-3 or TRBV12-4; TRBD1 matches at 7 bases. J gave up 4 bases and V 7 bases, and 12 bases lay outside the gene matches. The CDR3 runs 15 residues.

This clonotype has more than one count but fewer than ten. This chain connects TRBV20-1 to TRBJ1-1, with D maybe TRBD1 (5 bases). The CDR3 has 16 amino acids. The V gene lost 0 bases and the J gene lost 6 bases, with 20 bases spanning the gap. The germline gives CDR1 DFQATT, CDR2 SNEGSKA (reference sequence). CDR3 in amino acids: CSARDLSRGVAPEAFF. The CDR3 nucleotides read TGCAGTGCTAGAGATTTGAGCAGAGGGGTCGCTCCTGAAGCTTTCTTT.

Within the sample, this clonotype is hyperexpanded (1% or more). The rearrangement uses TRBV19 and TRBJ1-5, with 8 bases identical to TRBD1. V dropped 9 bases and J dropped 4; count of bases not matched to a gene: 8. The CDR3 totals 14 residues. Germline V gene sequence: CDR1 LNHDA, CDR2 SQIVND (reference sequence). The CDR3 nucleotides read TGTGCCAGAAAAGGGCAGGGGGCGAATCAGCCCCAGCATTTT. Protein: CARKGQGANQPQHF.

The chain joins TRBV7-2 to TRBJ1-5, with D tentatively TRBD1 (5 bases). Germline CDR1 SGHTA, CDR2 FQGNSA. The CDR3 is 14 amino acids. V lost 5 bases and J 4 bases, leaving 12 bases between the germline ends. The CDR3 reads CASSPSGRNQPQHF. CDR3 sequence (DNA): TGTGCCAGCAGCCCATCGGGGCGTAATCAGCCCCAGCATTTT.

This rearrangement joins TRBV24-1 to TRBJ2-7; 8 bases match TRBD1. The germline CDR1 and CDR2 sequences are KGHDR and SFDVKD. With V trimmed by 9 bases and J by 5 bases, 8 bases remained unmatched. This CDR3 contains 13 residues. CDR3 in DNA: TGTGCCACCTCGACAGGGGATGTCAACGAGCAGTACTTC. Its protein product is CATSTGDVNEQYF.

This rearrangement joins TRBV10-3 to TRBJ2-6; no firm D call. V was trimmed by 3 bases and J by 0 bases, leaving 6 bases between them. From germline, CDR1 is ENHRY and CDR2 SYGVKD. The CDR3 contains 15 residues. The CDR3 here is CAISDSFSGANVLTF. The CDR3 coding sequence is TGTGCCATCAGTGACTCGTTCTCTGGGGCCAACGTCCTGACTTTC.

This chain connects TRBV12-3 or TRBV12-4 to TRBJ1-5, with D tentatively TRBD1 (6 bases). Trimming took 7 bases from V and 2 from J, leaving 12 bases between them. The CDR3 is made up of 14 amino acids. DNA of the CDR3: TGTGCCAGCACTCAAGGGGGAGGCAATCAGCCCCAGCATTTT. Translated: CASTQGGGNQPQHF.

V usage is TRBV5-4 and J usage is TRBJ1-1; D unresolved. The CDR3 runs to 14 residues. Deletions cut 0 bases from V and 2 bases from J, with 8 bases between. Germline values: CDR1 SGHNT, CDR2 YYREEE (reference sequence). In nucleotides, the CDR3 is TGTGCCAGCAGCTTGGGTCCAAGTAACACTGAAGCTTTCTTT. Translated, it gives CASSLGPSNTEAFF.

This chain links TRBV28 with TRBJ1-1; D unclear. CDR3 length equals 12 residues. CDR1 and CDR2 from the germline V gene are MDHEN and SYDVKM. Trimming shortened V by 5 bases and J by 7 bases, and 11 bases separated the two germline ends. CDR3 sequence (DNA): TGTGCCAGCAGTACCTTGTCCCATGAAGCTTTCTTT. Its translation: CASSTLSHEAFF.

This rearrangement joins TRBV7-8 to TRBJ2-7, with 7 nucleotides matching TRBD1. Germline V gene sequence: CDR1 SGHVS, CDR2 FQNEAQ. This CDR3 comprises 13 residues. The J segment lost 6 bases and the V segment lost 4 bases, leaving 6 bases of the junction unmatched. CDR3 in amino acids: CASSWEQGREQYF. CDR3 sequence (DNA): TGTGCCAGCAGCTGGGAACAGGGGCGCGAGCAGTACTTC.

The rearrangement links TRBV7-9 to TRBJ2-3; 12 bases agree with TRBD2. The CDR3 has 17 amino acids. The trim removed 5 bases at V and 1 base at J, leaving 7 bases unmatched. Germline assignment: CDR1 SEHNR and CDR2 FQNEAQ (reference sequence). The DNA of the CDR3 is TGTGCCAGCAGCCCCCTAGCGGGAGGGCCCCGCACAGATACGCAGTATTTT. Translated, it gives CASSPLAGGPRTDTQYF.